This T cell receptor beta chain was captured by sequencing in a study of T cells in Graves' hyperthyroidism and ophthalmopathy. This clonotype was detected a few times. Its antigen is unidentified. On the basis of clinical symptoms, serum thyroxine and TRAb, thyroid ultrasound and orbital computed tomography, diagnoses were made. Findings and caveats of the study: The model made its ophthalmopathy prediction, and onset followed a median around 6.9 months later. A model using 13 V-J features told ophthalmopathy apart from stable hyperthyroidism. Blood held most thyroid clonotypes expanded above 0.001 frequency.

TCR beta CDR3 region amplification was performed from RNA transcripts. First-round RT-PCR targeting the TCR CDR3 was performed with the HTBI primer set. MiXCR was run by TCRdb on the multiplex PCR reads, yielding one entry per CDR3 protein. The sample has around 620,000 distinct CDR3 sequences, around 45% seen once. This receptor was identified in an adult woman with Graves' disease, either hyperthyroidism or ophthalmopathy (not recorded which). The specimen was peripheral blood or thyroid tissue (not recorded which).

The CDR3 nucleotides are TGCAGCGTTGGTCAGGACACCCAGTACTTC. Translated: CSVGQDTQYF. The chain uses TRBV29-1 and TRBJ2-5; no clear D gene. CDR3 length: 10 amino acids. V lost 4 bases to trimming and J lost 8 bases, with 8 bases between them. CDR1 is SQVTM and CDR2 is ANQGSEA in the germline V gene.